A single sample is the source of the 28 T cell receptor beta chains below, sequenced in a study of T cell responses to AZD1222 COVID-19 vaccine. Profiling relied on immunoSEQ multiplex PCR, and the TCRdb table lists in-frame clones only, not all of them. Of about 110,000 clones detected, 75% to 95% appear once; the ten largest clones hold about 6.8%. The sample in question was peripheral blood, obtained 28 days after the second AZD1222 dose. The receptors were gathered from an adult who received the AZD1222 COVID-19 vaccine.

This sequence joins TRBV27 and TRBJ2-1; D is possibly TRBD1 or TRBD2 (5 bases each). With 8 bases removed from V and 0 bases from J, the gap between germline ends came to 17 bases. The CDR3 is 16 residues long. CDR1 and CDR2 (germline): MNHEY, SMNVEV (reference sequence). The CDR3 region has the DNA TGTGCCAGCGGCTCACTAGAGGGGAGCTCCTACAATGAGCAGTTCTTC. Protein: CASGSLEGSSYNEQFF.

The V and J genes are TRBV9 and TRBJ2-7; TRBD1 matches 9 bases. Germline V gives CDR1 SGDLS, CDR2 YYNGEE. Germline trimming cut 4 bases from V and 5 bases from J; bases unmatched to any gene: 7. The CDR3 sequence is 14 residues long. The chain's CDR3 is CASSRRGQGDEQYF. CDR3 bases: TGTGCCAGCAGCAGAAGGGGACAGGGAGACGAGCAGTACTTC. The full variable domain, rest sourced from reference TRBV9 and TRBJ2-7, is DSGVTQTPKHLITATGQRVTLRCSPRSGDLSVYWYQQSLDQGLQFLIQYYNGEERAKGNILERFSAQQFPDLHSELNLSSLELGDSALYFCASSRRGQGDEQYFGPGTRLTVT.

This clone occurred once. The V gene is TRBV6-5, the J gene TRBJ1-1; unclear D gene. Germline V gene sequence: CDR1 MNHEY, CDR2 SVGAGI. This CDR3 has 14 amino acids. Trimming cost V 0 bases and J 2 bases, with 7 bases left between them. CDR3 nucleotide sequence: TGTGCCAGCAGTTACTCGGGTGCCAACACTGAAGCTTTCTTT. This sequence encodes CASSYSGANTEAFF.

The chain carries TRBV5-1 and TRBJ1-5, with a weak D call TRBD1 (5 bases). CDR3 length: 15 amino acids. The V end was cut by 0 bases, the J end by 4 bases, with 11 bases between. The germline CDR1 and CDR2 sequences are SGHRS and YFSETQ. Written as DNA, the CDR3 is TGCGCCAGCAGCTTGGGAGGGCAGGGAAATCAGCCCCAGCATTTT. Protein: CASSLGGQGNQPQHF.

This clone was counted a few times. V is TRBV6-5 and J is TRBJ2-1; D is possibly TRBD2 (5 bases). V lost 8 bases to trimming and J lost 4 bases, with 18 bases between them. The CDR3 has 15 residues. Germline V CDR1 and CDR2: MNHEY, SVGAGI. CDR3 loop: CASVRDAGGYNEQFF. CDR3 in DNA: TGTGCCAGCGTGCGAGACGCGGGCGGATACAATGAGCAGTTCTTC.

CDR3 coding DNA: TGTGCCAGCAGCCGAGGGGATGCAAGCACAGATACGCAGTATTTT. This gives the protein CASSRGDASTDTQYF. The genes are TRBV14 and TRBJ2-3, with D perhaps assigned TRBD1 or TRBD2 (5 bases each). Germline V lookup: CDR1 SGHDN, CDR2 FVKESK. Trimming took off 4 bases at V and 0 bases at J, with 11 bases between the two ends. The length of the CDR3 is 15 residues.

The chain carries TRBV2 and TRBJ1-5; D uncertain. Trimming left V 2 bases short and J 2 bases short, with 10 bases between. The CDR3 has 15 residues. Germline V lookup: CDR1 SNHLY, CDR2 FYNNEI. Here the CDR3 reads CASSENVGGNQPQHF. The CDR3, as DNA: TGTGCCAGCAGTGAAAACGTTGGGGGCAATCAGCCCCAGCATTTT. Full variable domain (remainder filled in from reference TRBV2 and TRBJ1-5): EPEVTQTPSHQVTQMGQEVILRCVPISNHLYFYWYRQILGQKVEFLVSFYNNEISEKSEIFDDQFSVERPDGSNFTLKIRSTKLEDSAMYFCASSENVGGNQPQHFGDGTRLSIL.

This sequence joins TRBV7-8 and TRBJ2-5; D is unresolved. CDR1 SGHVS and CDR2 FQNEAQ come from the germline V gene. Trimming removed 5 bases from V and 5 bases from J, with 12 bases in between. The CDR3 is 13 residues long. The CDR3, as DNA: TGTGCCAGCAGCATGGGATTCGGGGAGACCCAGTACTTC. It codes for CASSMGFGETQYF.

The chain employs TRBV11-2 and TRBJ2-2; 7 positions agree with TRBD1. The CDR3 length is 14 residues. With V trimmed by 5 bases and J by 9 bases, 9 bases remained unmatched. Germline loops: CDR1 SGHAT, CDR2 FQNNGV. This CDR3 reads CASSKGGRARELFF. CDR3 sequence (DNA): TGTGCCAGCAGCAAAGGGGGCCGGGCACGGGAGCTGTTTTTT.

This chain joins TRBV12-3 or TRBV12-4 and TRBJ2-3; unclear D gene. CDR3 length: 12 amino acids. V dropped 3 bases and J dropped 9 bases, with 10 bases sitting between them. The CDR3 DNA follows: TGTGCCAGCAGTTTCACTCCTGCCACGCAGTATTTT. Translated, it gives CASSFTPATQYF.

The chain combines TRBV27 with TRBJ1-2, with D possibly matching TRBD1 (6 bases). The germline V gene has CDR1 MNHEY and CDR2 SMNVEV (reference sequence). Trimming left V 0 bases short and J 3 bases short, with 11 bases between. The CDR3 length is 15 residues. CDR3 sequence: CASSLSRGLHYGYTF. In DNA, the CDR3 is TGTGCCAGCAGTTTATCGCGGGGGCTTCACTATGGCTACACCTTC.

This chain connects TRBV28 to TRBJ2-7, with D hard to call. The CDR3 spans 14 residues. The germline V and J ends were trimmed by 3 bases and 2 bases, with 11 bases remaining between them. The V gene's germline CDR1 is MDHEN and CDR2 SYDVKM. The CDR3 DNA sequence: TGTGCCAGCAGTTTTCGGCCAGCCGCCTACGAGCAGTACTTC. Its translation: CASSFRPAAYEQYF.

The chain uses TRBV2 and TRBJ2-1; D unresolved. Germline V gene data show CDR1 as SNHLY and CDR2 as FYNNEI. CDR3 length equals 14 residues. Trimming pared 3 bases from V and 12 bases from J, leaving 18 bases between. The CDR3 DNA sequence: TGTGCCAGCAGTGATGAGACGGTAGCCTTCGGGCAGTTCTTC. Its protein product is CASSDETVAFGQFF.

There are many counts of this clone. The sample carries other DNA sequences with the same CDR3. The J gene is TRBJ2-2, the V gene TRBV19; D not certain. The germline V and J ends were trimmed by 3 bases and 0 bases, with 2 bases remaining between them. The CDR3 covers 13 residues. Germline V CDR1 and CDR2: LNHDA, SQIVND (reference sequence). CDR3 sequence reads: CASSIANTGELFF. CDR3 nucleotide sequence: TGTGCCAGTAGTATCGCGAACACCGGGGAGCTGTTTTTT.

The J gene is TRBJ1-6, the V gene TRBV5-1; D not resolved. Germline V CDR1 and CDR2: SGHRS, YFSETQ. The CDR3 is made up of 15 amino acids. The V and J ends lost 0 bases and 6 bases respectively, with 10 bases between them. CDR3 coding DNA: TGCGCCAGCAGCTTGGAGGAAGGATCTAATTCACCCCTCCACTTT. Protein sequence: CASSLEEGSNSPLHF.

The rearrangement joins TRBV14 to TRBJ1-1, with D unclear. Germline CDR1 and CDR2: SGHDN and FVKESK. V lost 4 bases to trimming and J lost 1 base, with 10 bases between them. The CDR3 contains 14 residues. CDR3 region: CASSPGRWNTEAFF. The CDR3 DNA reads as TGTGCCAGCAGCCCCGGACGTTGGAACACTGAAGCTTTCTTT.

The chain links TRBV19 to TRBJ2-1; no firm D call. V dropped 3 bases and J dropped 6 bases, with 6 bases sitting between them. From germline, CDR1 is LNHDA and CDR2 SQIVND (reference sequence). This CDR3 spans 12 amino acids. The CDR3 nucleotides are TGTGCCAGTAGTATGCGGCGCAATGAGCAGTTCTTC. It yields the protein CASSMRRNEQFF.

The chain carries TRBV7-8 and TRBJ1-1; possible D gene TRBD1, 5 bases. The CDR3 contains 13 residues. Trimming removed 0 bases at V and 12 bases at J, with 14 bases between. Germline V gives CDR1 SGHVS, CDR2 FQNEAQ. CDR3 coding DNA: TGTGCCAGCAGCTTAGCGCTTGGGGCTAGATCTTTCTTT. It yields the protein CASSLALGARSFF.

The chain has TRBV28 and TRBJ1-4, with 7 nucleotides matching TRBD1. Per germline, CDR1 MDHEN and CDR2 SYDVKM. CDR3 size: 15 residues. Unmatched junction bases numbered 6, after V lost 6 bases and J lost 2 bases. CDR3 coding DNA: TGTGCCAGCAGCATTACAGGGGCCACTAATGAAAAACTGTTTTTT. Residues: CASSITGATNEKLFF.

The genes are TRBV12-3 or TRBV12-4 and TRBJ2-7; either TRBD1 or TRBD2 may fit D (5 bases each). The CDR3 totals 13 residues. V gave up 3 bases and J gave up 3 bases, with 9 bases separating them. DNA of the CDR3: TGTGCCAGCAGTTTGGGGGAGAACTACGAGCAGTACTTC. It translates to CASSLGENYEQYF.

The chain carries TRBV27 and TRBJ1-6; TRBD1 aligns across 9 bases. CDR1 is MNHEY, CDR2 SMNVEV, per germline (reference sequence). The CDR3 spans 16 residues. With 4 bases clipped from V and 8 bases from J, the junction kept 9 bases outside the gene matches. For the CDR3, the DNA is TGTGCCAGCAGTTCCGCTCGGGACAGGGATGATTCACCCCTCCACTTT. It encodes CASSSARDRDDSPLHF.

The chain joins TRBV7-9 to TRBJ2-7; D assignment may be TRBD1 or TRBD2 (5 bases each). The germline gives CDR1 SEHNR, CDR2 FQNEAQ (reference sequence). The CDR3 contains 15 residues. V was pared by 6 bases and J by 6 bases, with 21 bases between. The CDR3 loop reads CASSSWTTARAEQYF. CDR3 coding DNA: TGTGCCAGCAGTTCGTGGACAACCGCGAGGGCCGAGCAGTACTTC.

The V gene is TRBV7-6, the J gene TRBJ2-7; 8 bases fit TRBD1. The CDR3 has 15 amino acids. Germline V gene data show CDR1 as SGHVS and CDR2 as FNYEAQ. Trimming took 5 bases from V and 1 from J; bases not matched to a gene: 7. The CDR3 region is CASSLTGVGSYEQYF. The CDR3 nucleotides are TGTGCCAGCAGCCTGACAGGGGTCGGGTCCTACGAGCAGTACTTC.

The chain couples TRBV27 to TRBJ2-7; 9 bases are shared with TRBD2. The V gene's germline CDR1 is MNHEY and CDR2 SMNVEV (reference sequence). The CDR3 loop spans 15 amino acids. Unmatched junction bases numbered 6, after V lost 4 bases and J lost 2 bases. The CDR3: CASSSPQRGAYEQYF. The CDR3 DNA is TGTGCCAGCAGTTCCCCGCAGCGGGGGGCCTACGAGCAGTACTTC.

J is TRBJ1-1 and V is TRBV19, with D possibly being TRBD1 (5 bases). This CDR3 has 17 amino acids. Germline values: CDR1 LNHDA, CDR2 SQIVND (reference sequence). Trimming removed 3 bases at V and 2 bases at J, with 19 bases between. CDR3 protein: CASSISPGTKGNTEAFF. Written as DNA, the CDR3 is TGTGCCAGTAGTATTTCGCCAGGGACGAAGGGAAACACTGAAGCTTTCTTT.

This clone showed up just a few times. The CDR3 nucleotides are TGCGCCAGCAGCCAAGATGGGGTAGGGTCTTACGAGCAGTACTTC. Translating it yields CASSQDGVGSYEQYF. The rearrangement joins TRBV4-1 to TRBJ2-7; D is ambiguous. The CDR3 is 15 residues long. Trimming took off 0 bases at V and 4 bases at J, with 13 bases between the two ends. Germline lookup yields CDR1 MGHRA and CDR2 YSYEKL.

This chain links TRBV4-1 with TRBJ1-5, with D possibly being TRBD1 (6 bases). V was cut by 4 bases and J by 7 bases, with 17 bases left in between. This CDR3 contains 15 residues. CDR1 is MGHRA, CDR2 YSYEKL, per germline. The CDR3 nucleotides are TGCGCCAGCAGCCCAGGGGACCCTCCGAACCAGCCCCAGCATTTT. This gives the protein CASSPGDPPNQPQHF.

V usage is TRBV2 and J usage is TRBJ2-7; D gene unclear. Germline V gene data show CDR1 as SNHLY and CDR2 as FYNNEI. The CDR3 spans 10 residues. V lost 3 bases and J lost 7, with 4 bases in between. The CDR3 nucleotides read TGTGCCAGCAGTGAGGGGGAGCAGTACTTC. It specifies CASSEGEQYF. Based on the CDR3 plus reference TRBV2 and TRBJ2-7, the full variable domain is EPEVTQTPSHQVTQMGQEVILRCVPISNHLYFYWYRQILGQKVEFLVSFYNNEISEKSEIFDDQFSVERPDGSNFTLKIRSTKLEDSAMYFCASSEGEQYFGPGTRLTVT.